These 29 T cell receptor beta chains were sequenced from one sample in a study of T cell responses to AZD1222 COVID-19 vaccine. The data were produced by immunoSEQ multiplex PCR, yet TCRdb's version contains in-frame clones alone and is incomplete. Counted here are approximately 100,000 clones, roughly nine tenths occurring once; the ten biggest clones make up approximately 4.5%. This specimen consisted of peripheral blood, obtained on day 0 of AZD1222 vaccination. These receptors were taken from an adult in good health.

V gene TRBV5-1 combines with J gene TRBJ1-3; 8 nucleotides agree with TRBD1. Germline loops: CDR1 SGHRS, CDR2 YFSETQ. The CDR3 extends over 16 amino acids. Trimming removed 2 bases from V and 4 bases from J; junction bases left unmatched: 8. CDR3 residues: CASSFQGADSGNTIYF. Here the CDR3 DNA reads TGCGCCAGCAGCTTCCAGGGGGCCGATTCGGGAAACACCATATATTTT.

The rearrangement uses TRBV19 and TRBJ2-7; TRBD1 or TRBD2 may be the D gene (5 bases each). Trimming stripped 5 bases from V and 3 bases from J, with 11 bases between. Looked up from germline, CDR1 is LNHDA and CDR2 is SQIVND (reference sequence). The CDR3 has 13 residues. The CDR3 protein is CASSPGTDYEQYF. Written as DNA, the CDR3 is TGTGCCAGTAGTCCCGGGACGGACTACGAGCAGTACTTC.

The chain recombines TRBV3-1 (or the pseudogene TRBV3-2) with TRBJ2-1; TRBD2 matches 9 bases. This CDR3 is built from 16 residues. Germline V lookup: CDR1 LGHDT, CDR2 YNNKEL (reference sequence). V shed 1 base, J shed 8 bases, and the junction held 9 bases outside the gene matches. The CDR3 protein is CASSQAVLAGSHEQFF. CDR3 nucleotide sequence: TGTGCCAGCAGCCAAGCCGTCCTAGCGGGGAGCCATGAGCAGTTCTTC.

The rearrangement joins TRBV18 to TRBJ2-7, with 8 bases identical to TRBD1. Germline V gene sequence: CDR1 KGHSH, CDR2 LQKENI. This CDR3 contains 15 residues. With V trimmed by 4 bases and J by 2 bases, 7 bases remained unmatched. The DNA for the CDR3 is TGTGCCAGCTCACTCATCCAGGGGGCCCCCTACGAGCAGTACTTC. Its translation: CASSLIQGAPYEQYF. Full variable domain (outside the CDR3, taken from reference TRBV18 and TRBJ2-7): NAGVMQNPRHLVRRRGQEARLRCSPMKGHSHVYWYRQLPEEGLKFMVYLQKENIIDESGMPKERFSAEFPKEGPSILRIQQVVRGDSAAYFCASSLIQGAPYEQYFGPGTRLTVT.

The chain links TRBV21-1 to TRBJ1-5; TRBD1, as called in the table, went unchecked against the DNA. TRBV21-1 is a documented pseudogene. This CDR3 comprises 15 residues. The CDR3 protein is CASLTGTFSNQPQHF. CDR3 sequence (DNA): TGTGCCAGCCTTACCGGGACATTTAGCAATCAGCCCCAGCATTTT.

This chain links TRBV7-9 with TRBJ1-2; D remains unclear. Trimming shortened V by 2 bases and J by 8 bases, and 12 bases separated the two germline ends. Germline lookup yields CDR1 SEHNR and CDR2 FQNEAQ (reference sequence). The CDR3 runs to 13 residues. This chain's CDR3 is CASSLSGSQGYTF. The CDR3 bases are TGTGCCAGCAGCTTATCCGGGAGTCAGGGCTACACCTTC.

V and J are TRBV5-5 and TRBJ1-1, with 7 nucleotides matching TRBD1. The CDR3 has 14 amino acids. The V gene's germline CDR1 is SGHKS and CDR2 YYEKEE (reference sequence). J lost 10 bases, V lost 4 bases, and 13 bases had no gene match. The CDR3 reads CASSLTGQELGAFF. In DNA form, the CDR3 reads TGTGCCAGCAGCCTCACCGGACAGGAGCTAGGAGCTTTCTTT.

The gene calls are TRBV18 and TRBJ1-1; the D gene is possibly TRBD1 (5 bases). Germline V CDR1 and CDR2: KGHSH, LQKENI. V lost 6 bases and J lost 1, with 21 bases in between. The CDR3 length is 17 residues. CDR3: CASSNQLMGRTNTEAFF. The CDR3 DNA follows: TGTGCCAGCTCCAATCAGCTTATGGGACGGACGAACACTGAAGCTTTCTTT.

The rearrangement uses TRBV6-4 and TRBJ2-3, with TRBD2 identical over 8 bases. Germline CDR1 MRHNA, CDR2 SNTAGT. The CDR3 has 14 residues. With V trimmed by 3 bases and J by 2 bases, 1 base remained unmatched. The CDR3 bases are TGTGCCAGCAGTGAAGCGGGGGACACAGATACGCAGTATTTT. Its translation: CASSEAGDTDTQYF.

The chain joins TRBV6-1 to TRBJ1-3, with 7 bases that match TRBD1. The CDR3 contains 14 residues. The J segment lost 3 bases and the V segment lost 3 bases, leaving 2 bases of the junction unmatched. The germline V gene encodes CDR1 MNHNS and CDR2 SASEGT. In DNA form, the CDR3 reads TGTGCCAGCAGTGACAGGGGGTATGGAAACACCATATATTTT. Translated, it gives CASSDRGYGNTIYF.

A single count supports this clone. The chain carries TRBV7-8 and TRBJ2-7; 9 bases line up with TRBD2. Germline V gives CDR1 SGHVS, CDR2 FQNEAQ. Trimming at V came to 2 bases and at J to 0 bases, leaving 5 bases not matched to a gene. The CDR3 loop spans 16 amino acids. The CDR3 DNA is TGTGCCAGCAGCTTAAGGAGCGGGGGGAGCTCCTACGAGCAGTACTTC. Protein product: CASSLRSGGSSYEQYF.

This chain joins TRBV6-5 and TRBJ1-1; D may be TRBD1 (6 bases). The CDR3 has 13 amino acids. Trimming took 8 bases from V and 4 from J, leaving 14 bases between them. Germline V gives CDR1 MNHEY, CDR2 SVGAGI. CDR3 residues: CASPGAGFTEAFF. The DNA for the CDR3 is TGTGCCAGCCCAGGGGCCGGATTCACTGAAGCTTTCTTT.

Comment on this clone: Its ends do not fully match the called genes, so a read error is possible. The CDR3 region has the DNA TGTGCCAGTACTATAACTTCTGGAAACACCATATATTTT. Translation gives CASTITSGNTIYF. V usage is TRBV19 and J usage is TRBJ1-3; D is unclear. CDR3 size: 13 residues. Germline lookup yields CDR1 LNHDA and CDR2 SQIVND (reference sequence).

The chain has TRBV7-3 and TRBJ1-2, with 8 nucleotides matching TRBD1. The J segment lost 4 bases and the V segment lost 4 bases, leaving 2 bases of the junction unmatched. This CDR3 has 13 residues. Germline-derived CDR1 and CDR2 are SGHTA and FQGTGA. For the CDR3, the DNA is TGTGCCAGCAGCTCCACAGGGGGCTATGGCTACACCTTC. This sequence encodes CASSSTGGYGYTF.

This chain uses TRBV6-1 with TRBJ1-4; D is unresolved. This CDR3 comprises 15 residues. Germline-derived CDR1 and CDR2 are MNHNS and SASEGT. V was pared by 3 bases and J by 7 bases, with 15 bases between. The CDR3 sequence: CASSETVFVREKLFF. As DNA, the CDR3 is TGTGCCAGCAGTGAGACGGTGTTTGTTCGTGAAAAACTGTTTTTT.

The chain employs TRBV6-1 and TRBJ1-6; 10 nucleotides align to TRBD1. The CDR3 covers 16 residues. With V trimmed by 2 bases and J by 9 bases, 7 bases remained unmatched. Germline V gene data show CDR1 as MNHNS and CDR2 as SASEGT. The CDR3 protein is CASSEQPGQGFSPLHF. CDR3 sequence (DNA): TGTGCCAGCAGTGAACAGCCGGGACAGGGGTTTTCACCCCTCCACTTT.

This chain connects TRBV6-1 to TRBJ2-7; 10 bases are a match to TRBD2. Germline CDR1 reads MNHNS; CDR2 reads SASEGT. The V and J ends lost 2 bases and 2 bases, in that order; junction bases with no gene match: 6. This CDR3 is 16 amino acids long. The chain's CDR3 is CASSESTSGATYEQYF. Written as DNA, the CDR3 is TGTGCCAGCAGTGAATCTACTAGCGGGGCTACCTACGAGCAGTACTTC.

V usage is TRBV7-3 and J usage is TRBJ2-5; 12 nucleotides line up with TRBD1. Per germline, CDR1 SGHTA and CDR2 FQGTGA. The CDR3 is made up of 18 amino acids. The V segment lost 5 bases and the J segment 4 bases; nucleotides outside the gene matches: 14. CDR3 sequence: CASSPTGAGTGGRETQYF. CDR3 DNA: TGTGCCAGCAGCCCAACAGGGGCCGGGACAGGGGGCCGAGAGACCCAGTACTTC.

In DNA form, the CDR3 reads TGTGCCAGCTCACCACTTTTCGGATTTGAGCAGTTCTTC. It specifies CASSPLFGFEQFF. This sequence joins TRBV18 and TRBJ2-1; D uncertain. The CDR3 length is 13 residues. CDR1 and CDR2 (germline): KGHSH, LQKENI. Trimming took 1 base from V and 9 from J, leaving 10 bases between them.

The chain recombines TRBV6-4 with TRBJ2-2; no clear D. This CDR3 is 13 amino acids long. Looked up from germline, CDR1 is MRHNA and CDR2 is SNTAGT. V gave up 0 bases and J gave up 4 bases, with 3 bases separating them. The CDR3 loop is CASSDSPTGELFF. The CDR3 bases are TGTGCCAGCAGTGACTCTCCCACCGGGGAGCTGTTTTTT.

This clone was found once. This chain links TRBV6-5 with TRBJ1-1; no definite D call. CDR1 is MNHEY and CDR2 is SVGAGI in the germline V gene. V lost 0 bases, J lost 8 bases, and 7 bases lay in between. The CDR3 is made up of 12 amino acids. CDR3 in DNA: TGTGCCAGCAGTTACTCGTTGGGAGAAGCTTTCTTT. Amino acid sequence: CASSYSLGEAFF.

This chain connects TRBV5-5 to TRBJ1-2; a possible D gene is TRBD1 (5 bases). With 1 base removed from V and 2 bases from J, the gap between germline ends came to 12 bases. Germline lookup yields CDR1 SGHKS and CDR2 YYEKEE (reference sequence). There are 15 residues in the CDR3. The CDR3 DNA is TGTGCCAGCAGCTTGATGACAGCGGGGAACTATGGCTACACCTTC. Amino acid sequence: CASSLMTAGNYGYTF.

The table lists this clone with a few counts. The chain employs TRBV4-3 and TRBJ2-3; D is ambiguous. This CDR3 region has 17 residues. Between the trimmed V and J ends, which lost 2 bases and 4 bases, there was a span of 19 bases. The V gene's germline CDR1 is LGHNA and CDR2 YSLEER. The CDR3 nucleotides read TGCGCCAGCAGCCAATCCCCTCGCGGAGATTCGGCAGATACGCAGTATTTT. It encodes CASSQSPRGDSADTQYF.

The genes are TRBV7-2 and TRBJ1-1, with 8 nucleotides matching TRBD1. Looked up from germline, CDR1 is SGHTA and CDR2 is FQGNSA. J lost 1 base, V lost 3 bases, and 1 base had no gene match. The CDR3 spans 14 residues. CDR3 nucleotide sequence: TGTGCCAGCAGCTTTGGGACAGGGAACACTGAAGCTTTCTTT. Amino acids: CASSFGTGNTEAFF.

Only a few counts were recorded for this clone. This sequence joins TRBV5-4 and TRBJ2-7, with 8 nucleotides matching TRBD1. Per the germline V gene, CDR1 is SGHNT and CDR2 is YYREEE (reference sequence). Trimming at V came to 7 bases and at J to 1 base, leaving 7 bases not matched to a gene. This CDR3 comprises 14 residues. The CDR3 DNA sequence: TGTGCCAGCCAGGACAGGGCGGGATCCTACGAGCAGTACTTC. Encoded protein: CASQDRAGSYEQYF.

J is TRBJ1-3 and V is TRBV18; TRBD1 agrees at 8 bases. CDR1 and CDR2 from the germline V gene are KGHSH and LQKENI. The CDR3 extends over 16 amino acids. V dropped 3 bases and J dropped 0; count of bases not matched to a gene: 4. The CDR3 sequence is CASSPQGQGSGNTIYF. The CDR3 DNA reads TGTGCCAGCTCACCTCAAGGACAGGGCTCTGGAAACACCATATATTTT. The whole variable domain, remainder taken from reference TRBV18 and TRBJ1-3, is NAGVMQNPRHLVRRRGQEARLRCSPMKGHSHVYWYRQLPEEGLKFMVYLQKENIIDESGMPKERFSAEFPKEGPSILRIQQVVRGDSAAYFCASSPQGQGSGNTIYFGEGSWLTVV.

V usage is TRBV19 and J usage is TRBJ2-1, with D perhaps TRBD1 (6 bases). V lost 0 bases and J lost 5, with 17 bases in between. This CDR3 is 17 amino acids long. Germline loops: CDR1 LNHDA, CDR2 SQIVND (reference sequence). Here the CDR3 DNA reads TGTGCCAGTAGTATAGAGTTTGGGACAAGCCTACACAATGAGCAGTTCTTC. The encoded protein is CASSIEFGTSLHNEQFF.

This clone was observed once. CDR3 nucleotides: TGTGCCAGCATAGGTGTGAACACTGAAGCTTTCTTT. Its translation is CASIGVNTEAFF. V gene TRBV28 combines with J gene TRBJ1-1; no clear D. This CDR3 comprises 12 residues. The V gene lost 7 bases and the J gene lost 0 bases, with 6 bases spanning the gap. Per germline, CDR1 MDHEN and CDR2 SYDVKM.

The CDR3 loop is CASSDVTGRVNEKLFF. CDR3 nucleotide sequence: TGTGCCAGCAGTGATGTCACAGGTCGGGTTAATGAAAAACTGTTTTTT. The chain combines TRBV25-1 with TRBJ1-4; tentative D call: TRBD1 (5 bases). Trimming left V 3 bases short and J 4 bases short, with 15 bases between. The germline V gene encodes CDR1 MGHDK and CDR2 SYGVNS. The CDR3 spans 16 residues.